The rows below give T cell receptor beta chains drawn from one sample of a study of shared clonotypes between healthy human individuals. The assay was immunoSEQ multiplex PCR, and TCRdb's table has in-frame clones only and misses some. The sample lists 2 million to 2.5 million clones; around 92% were seen once. The sequencing sample was made of naive CD4+ T cells from PBMCs. The receptors come from a young man in good health. Some clones in this sample may be carry-over from other donors' samples. Both conserved end residues are part of each CDR3.

V	J	CDR3
TRBV27	TRBJ2-7	CGGGLASFYEQYF
TRBV14	TRBJ1-1	CASSQEGGGTEAFF
TRBV5-1	TRBJ2-7	CASSLGGYEQYF
TRBV19	TRBJ2-2	CASSGRDTQSRTGELFF
TRBV28	TRBJ1-2	CASRPGGAYGYTF
TRBV6-6	TRBJ2-5	CASTEPPAETQYF
TRBV28	TRBJ1-5	CASSFLGGNQPQHF
TRBV6-5	TRBJ2-7	CASNKLDRYEQYF
TRBV18	TRBJ2-1	CASSPGVPIYNEQFF
TRBV6-6	TRBJ1-5	CASSFRTDNQPQHF
TRBV4-1	TRBJ2-7	CASSRAPGLAANEQYF
TRBV6-6	TRBJ1-5	CASSWGQGGYQPQHF
TRBV5-4	TRBJ2-7	CASSGGLVSEQYF
TRBV15	TRBJ2-7	CATSLSGTAYEQYF
TRBV11-1	TRBJ2-3	CASSLVAGDTDTQYF
TRBV25-1	TRBJ2-1	CASSAMGQYDNEQFF
TRBV12-5	TRBJ1-2	CASGPGEQGAYGYTF
TRBV4-3	TRBJ1-2	CASSQDFRSWGEGYGYTF
TRBV6-5	TRBJ1-2	CASSVRLSTNYGYTF
TRBV11-1	TRBJ2-7	CASSSTELTYEQYF
TRBV19	TRBJ2-5	CASSISTVRETQYF
TRBV28	TRBJ1-2	CASTSGQLNGGYTF
TRBV4-2	TRBJ2-7	CASSQDRGYEQYF
TRBV7-9	TRBJ2-1	CASSIESSGRQFF
TRBV30	TRBJ2-7	CAWRGPWGKSHEQYF
TRBV5-1	TRBJ1-1	CASSLAQGLIAEAFF
TRBV6-1	TRBJ2-6	CASRGAGANVLTF
TRBV5-1	TRBJ2-3	CASSAFGAGTDTQYF
TRBV6-6	TRBJ2-5	CASSSTGLRSETQYF
TRBV28	TRBJ2-2	CASSWGRNTGELFF
TRBV30	TRBJ2-4	CAWSVGVVIQYF
TRBV6-1	TRBJ2-1	CASRARTDLQFF
TRBV7-9	TRBJ1-5	CASSHSNQPQHF
TRBV4-1	TRBJ2-5	CASSQEDRGTETQYF
TRBV18	TRBJ2-2	CASSPQGQGNTGELFF
TRBV6-4	TRBJ2-3	CASSLLAGWGDTQYF
TRBV18	TRBJ1-1	CASSPRGGSEAFF
TRBV2	TRBJ2-2	CASSEGQGRGGNTGELFF
TRBV5-6	TRBJ2-1	CAGSRLSGGGVNNEQFF
TRBV9	TRBJ2-1	CASSVALRGDEQFF
TRBV5-1	TRBJ1-2	CASSLEKGGYTF
TRBV18	TRBJ2-1	CASSPSVSSVGNEQFF
TRBV5-6	TRBJ2-1	CASSTIGGSSYNEQFF
TRBV7-9	TRBJ1-3	CASSPGGVYTIYF
TRBV6-1	TRBJ1-1	CASRGQGVMNTEAFF
TRBV5-4	TRBJ1-1	CASSAQGAVWAEAFF
TRBV18	TRBJ2-3	CASSPPLAASTDTQYF
TRBV5-5	TRBJ2-5	CASSGNSGKGETQYF